This T cell receptor beta chain comes out of a study of PD-L1 blockade in urothelial cancer. Study as a whole: About 85% of the roughly 29 patients were men whose urothelial cancer was bladder-origin. Treatment start was followed by blood analysis at 3 weeks (second dose) and again at 6 weeks. T cell content in blood samples showed a median of about 140,000.

Sequenced by immunoSEQ multiplex PCR; TCRdb stores in-frame clones only, minus some. The sample holds tens of thousands of clones, approximately 90% seen once. Regarding time point: pretreatment peripheral blood. Individual patients had between 1 and 8 samples, taken pretreatment and on-treatment. The sequences come from PBMCs, collected around atezolizumab (anti-PD-L1) treatment. This sequence originates from a woman aged 55-70 years with urothelial cancer.

DNA for the CDR3: TGTGCCAGCTCACCCTTGACTAGCGGGGGCACAGATACGCAGTATTTT. Translation gives CASSPLTSGGTDTQYF. V and J are TRBV18 and TRBJ2-3, with TRBD2 identical over 11 bases. V lost 3 bases, J lost 1 base, and 3 bases stayed unmatched. The CDR3 consists of 16 residues. Germline CDR1 is KGHSH and CDR2 is LQKENI.